The TCR beta chain described here comes from a study of blood T cells in healthy people across ages. Study results and caveats: Diversity of TCR beta per million T cells declined in a roughly linear way with age. In long-lived donors, naive CD4+ cell counts and diversity exceeded those of aged donors.

This clonotype has just one count. Its specificity is not known. The length of the CDR3 is 14 residues. Germline CDR1 reads MNHEY; CDR2 reads SVGEGT. Trimming took off 2 bases at V and 1 base at J, with 8 bases between the two ends. Next came a second PCR, run for about 6 to 11 cycles, which used a sample-barcoded 5' primer along with a J-beta primer mix. Tags on each cDNA molecule came from a template-switch adaptor with 12 random nucleotides. TCRdb re-called the 5' RACE reads through MiXCR, storing one row per CDR3 protein. The data contain about 680,000 distinct CDR3 sequences, around 49% of them seen just once; the ten biggest clones take up around a third.

This sequence joins TRBV6-2 or TRBV6-3 and TRBJ1-1; D is ambiguous. Input material: blood. The source is a woman in her sixties in good health. The CDR3 loop reads CASSYRVRNTEAFF. The CDR3 nucleotides are TGTGCCAGCAGTTACCGTGTGCGGAACACTGAAGCTTTCTTT.